Below, one T cell receptor beta chain is given with its context. Antigen: not known. Patients were excluded for autoimmune disease history or systemic immunosuppression. This sample was taken from a study of OX40 agonist ivuxolimab in advanced cancers. Whole-study context: Allowance was made for prior anti-PD-1, anti-PD-L1 or anti-CTLA-4 therapy, and about 44% had some. In three patients, partial responses were observed, one with hepatocellular carcinoma and two with cutaneous melanoma.

This table comes from immunoSEQ multiplex PCR, and its TCRdb copy is limited to in-frame clones, with some not included. This sample yields 70,000 to 95,000 clones, of which 65% to 90% are seen a single time; 1.5% to 2% belongs to the top ten. Study-level findings and limits: CD4+ T cells averaged fewer expanded clones than CD8+ T cells.

The receptor was derived from an adult with an advanced solid tumor such as melanoma, head and neck, liver or kidney cancer. Sample: CD4+ or CD8+ T cells sorted from blood, taken in a trial of the OX40 agonist ivuxolimab.

CDR3 in DNA: TGTGCCAGCAGACTGGGGACTAACTCCTACGAGCAGTACTTC. This gives the protein CASRLGTNSYEQYF. This chain connects TRBV7-3 to TRBJ2-7, with 7 bases that match TRBD2. J gave up 0 bases and V 6 bases, and 5 bases lay outside the gene matches. CDR3 length: 14 residues. The germline CDR1 and CDR2 sequences are SGHTA and FQGTGA.